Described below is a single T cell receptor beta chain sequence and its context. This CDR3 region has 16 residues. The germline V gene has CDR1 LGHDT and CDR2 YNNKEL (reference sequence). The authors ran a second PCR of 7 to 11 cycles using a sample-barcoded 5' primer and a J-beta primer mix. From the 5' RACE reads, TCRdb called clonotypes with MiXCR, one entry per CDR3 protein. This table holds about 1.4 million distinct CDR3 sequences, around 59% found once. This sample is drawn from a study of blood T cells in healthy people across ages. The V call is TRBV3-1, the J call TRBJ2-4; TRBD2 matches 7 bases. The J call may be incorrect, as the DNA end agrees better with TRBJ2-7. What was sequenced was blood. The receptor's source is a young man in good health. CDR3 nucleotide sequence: TGTGCCAGCAGCGGTCCTACGGGAGGCTGGACCTACGAGCAGTACTTC. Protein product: CASSGPTGGWTYEQYF.